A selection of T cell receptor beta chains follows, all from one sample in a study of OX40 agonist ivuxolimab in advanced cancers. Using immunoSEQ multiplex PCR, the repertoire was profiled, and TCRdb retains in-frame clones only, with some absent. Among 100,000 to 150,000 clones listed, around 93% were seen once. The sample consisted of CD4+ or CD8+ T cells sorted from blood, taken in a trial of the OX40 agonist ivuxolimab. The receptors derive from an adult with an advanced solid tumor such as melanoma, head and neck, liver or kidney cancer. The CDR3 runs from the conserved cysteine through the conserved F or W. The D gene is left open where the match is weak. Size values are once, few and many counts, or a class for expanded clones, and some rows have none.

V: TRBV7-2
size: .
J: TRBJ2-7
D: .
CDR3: CASSPPAVAAYEQYF
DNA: TGTGCCAGCAGCCCGCCCGCCGTGGCGGCCTACGAGCAGTACTTC

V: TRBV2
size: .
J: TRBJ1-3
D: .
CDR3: CASSRGNSGNTIYF
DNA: TGTGCCAGCAGCCGGGGGAACTCTGGAAACACCATATATTTT

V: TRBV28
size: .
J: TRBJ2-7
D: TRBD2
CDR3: CASTHGPPGGAYEQYF
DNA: TGTGCCAGCACCCACGGTCCCCCGGGAGGGGCATACGAGCAGTACTTC

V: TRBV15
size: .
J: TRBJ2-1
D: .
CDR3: CATSRGEGVLSNEQFF
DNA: TGTGCCACCAGCAGAGGGGAGGGGGTATTATCCAATGAGCAGTTCTTC

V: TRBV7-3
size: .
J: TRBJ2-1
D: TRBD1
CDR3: CASSLGTGVNEQFF
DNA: TGTGCCAGCAGCTTAGGGACAGGCGTCAATGAGCAGTTCTTC

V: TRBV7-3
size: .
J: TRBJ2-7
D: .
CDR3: CASRGVGLTYEQYF
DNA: TGCGCCAGCAGGGGAGTCGGACTCACCTACGAGCAGTACTTC

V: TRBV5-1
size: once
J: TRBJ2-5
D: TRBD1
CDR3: CASTTAGGRETQYF
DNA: TGCGCCAGCACCACCGCAGGGGGCCGAGAGACCCAGTACTTC

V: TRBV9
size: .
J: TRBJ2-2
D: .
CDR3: CASSVVVGRANTGELFF
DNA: TGTGCCAGCAGCGTAGTGGTCGGGAGAGCGAACACCGGGGAGCTGTTTTTT

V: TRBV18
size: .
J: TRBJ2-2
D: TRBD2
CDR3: CASSLNQLAGDGTGELFF
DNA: TGTGCCAGCTCACTGAACCAACTAGCGGGAGACGGCACCGGGGAGCTGTTTTTT

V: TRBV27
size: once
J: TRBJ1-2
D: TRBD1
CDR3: CASSFQGAAGYTF
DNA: TGTGCCAGCAGTTTCCAGGGGGCGGCCGGCTACACCTTC

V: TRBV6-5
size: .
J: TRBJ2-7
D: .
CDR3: CASSTTGVSVYEQYF
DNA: TGTGCCAGCAGTACCACTGGGGTTAGTGTCTACGAGCAGTACTTC

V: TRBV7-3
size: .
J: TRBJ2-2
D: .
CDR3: CASSPTREKTGELFF
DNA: TGTGCCAGCAGCCCCACCCGGGAAAAGACCGGGGAGCTGTTTTTT

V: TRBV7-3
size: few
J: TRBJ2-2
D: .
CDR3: CASSLWALGSFSGELFF
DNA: TGTGCCAGCAGCTTATGGGCGTTGGGTTCGTTCTCCGGGGAGCTGTTTTTT

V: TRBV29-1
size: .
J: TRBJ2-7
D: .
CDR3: CSVARDYFYEQYF
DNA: TGCAGCGTTGCCCGAGACTACTTCTACGAGCAGTACTTC

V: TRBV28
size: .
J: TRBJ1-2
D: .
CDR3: CASSVDLLTVLPTYGYTF
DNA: TGTGCCAGCAGTGTTGACCTACTAACTGTCCTACCCACCTATGGCTACACCTTC

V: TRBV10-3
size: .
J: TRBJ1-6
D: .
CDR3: CAISESVGGGHSPLHF
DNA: TGTGCCATCAGTGAGTCGGTGGGGGGTGGTCATTCACCCCTCCACTTT

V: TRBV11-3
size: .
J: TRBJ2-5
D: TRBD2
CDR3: CASSLSDLAGQETQYF
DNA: TGTGCCAGCAGCCTTTCGGACTTAGCGGGCCAAGAGACCCAGTACTTC

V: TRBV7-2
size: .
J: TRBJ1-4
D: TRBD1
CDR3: CASIGQGPANNEKLFF
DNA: TGTGCCAGCATCGGACAGGGCCCCGCTAACAATGAAAAACTGTTTTTT

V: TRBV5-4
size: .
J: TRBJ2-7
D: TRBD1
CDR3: CASSRGGQGSYEQYF
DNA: TGTGCCAGCAGCCGGGGGGGACAGGGGTCCTACGAGCAGTACTTC

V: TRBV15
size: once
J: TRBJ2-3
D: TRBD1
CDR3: CATSRPGTATDTQYF
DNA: TGTGCCACCAGCAGGCCCGGGACAGCCACAGATACGCAGTATTTT

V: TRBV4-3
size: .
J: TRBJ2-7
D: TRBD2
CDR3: CASSQERTSSYEQYF
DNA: TGCGCCAGCAGCCAAGAAAGGACTAGCTCCTACGAGCAGTACTTC

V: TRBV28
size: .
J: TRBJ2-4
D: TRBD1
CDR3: CASKSGGTAKNIQYF
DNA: TGTGCCAGCAAATCAGGGGGTACAGCCAAAAACATTCAGTACTTC

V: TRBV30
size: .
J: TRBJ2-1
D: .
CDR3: CAWSAGSEQFF
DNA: TGTGCCTGGAGTGCTGGGAGTGAGCAGTTCTTC

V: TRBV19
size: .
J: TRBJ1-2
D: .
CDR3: CASKLSHRVFDGYTF
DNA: TGTGCCAGTAAGCTATCACACAGGGTGTTTGATGGCTACACCTTC

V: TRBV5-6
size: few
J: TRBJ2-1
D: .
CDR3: CASSFLYINEQFF
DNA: TGTGCCAGCAGCTTCCTTTATATTAATGAGCAGTTCTTC

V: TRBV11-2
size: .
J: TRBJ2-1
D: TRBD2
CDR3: CASSSGLVGEQFF
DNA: TGTGCCAGCAGCTCCGGACTAGTTGGTGAGCAGTTCTTC

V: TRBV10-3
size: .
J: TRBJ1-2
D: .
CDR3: CAISESSGVEHGYTF
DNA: TGTGCCATCAGTGAGTCGTCAGGGGTGGAACATGGCTACACCTTC

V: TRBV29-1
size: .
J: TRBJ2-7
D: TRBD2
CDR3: CSVEGLAGWYEQYF
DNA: TGCAGCGTTGAGGGTCTAGCGGGTTGGTACGAGCAGTACTTC

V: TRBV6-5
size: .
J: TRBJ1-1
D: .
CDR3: CASSRRIMNTEAFF
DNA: TGTGCCAGCAGCCGACGGATCATGAACACTGAAGCTTTCTTT

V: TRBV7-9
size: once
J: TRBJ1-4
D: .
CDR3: CATSSTTLINEKLFF
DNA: TGTGCCACCAGTAGTACGACACTGATTAATGAAAAACTGTTTTTT

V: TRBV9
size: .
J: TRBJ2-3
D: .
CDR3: CASSVVAHTATDTQYF
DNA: TGTGCCAGCAGCGTAGTCGCTCACACTGCCACAGATACGCAGTATTTT

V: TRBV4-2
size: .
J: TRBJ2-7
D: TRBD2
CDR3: CASSQARASGSLSYEQYF
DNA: TGTGCCAGCAGCCAAGCGAGGGCTAGCGGGAGTCTCTCCTACGAGCAGTACTTC

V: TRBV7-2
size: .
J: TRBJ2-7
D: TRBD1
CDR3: CASSGDGTGGYEQYF
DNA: TGTGCCAGCAGCGGGGACGGGACAGGGGGCTACGAGCAGTACTTC

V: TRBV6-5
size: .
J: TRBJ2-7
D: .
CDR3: CASSYTRAYEQYF
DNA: TGTGCCAGCAGTTACACGAGAGCCTACGAGCAGTACTTC

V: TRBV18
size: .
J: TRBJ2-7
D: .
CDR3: CASSPPSQGAYEQYF
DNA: TGTGCCAGCTCACCACCGAGCCAGGGAGCCTACGAGCAGTACTTC

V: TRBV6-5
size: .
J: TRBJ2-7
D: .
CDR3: CASSSDGRGGYEQYF
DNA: TGTGCCAGCAGTTCCGATGGGCGTGGAGGCTACGAGCAGTACTTC

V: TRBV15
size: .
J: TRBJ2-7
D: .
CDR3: CATSREGSRQEQYF
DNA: TGTGCCACCAGCAGAGAAGGCTCCCGGCAGGAGCAGTACTTC

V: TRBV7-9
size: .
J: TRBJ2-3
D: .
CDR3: CASSLAEQGYTDTQYF
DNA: TGTGCCAGCAGCTTAGCGGAGCAGGGGTACACAGATACGCAGTATTTT

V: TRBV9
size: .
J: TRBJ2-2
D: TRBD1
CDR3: CASSVRQGPGELFF
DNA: TGTGCCAGCAGCGTCCGACAGGGGCCCGGGGAGCTGTTTTTT

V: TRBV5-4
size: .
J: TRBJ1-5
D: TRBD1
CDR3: CASSLAGGGQGNQPQHF
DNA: TGTGCCAGCAGCTTGGCAGGCGGTGGACAGGGCAATCAGCCCCAGCATTTT

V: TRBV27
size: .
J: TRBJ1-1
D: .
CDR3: CASSLSTTVQGNTEAFF
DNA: TGTGCCAGCAGTTTATCCACTACGGTACAGGGGAACACTGAAGCTTTCTTT

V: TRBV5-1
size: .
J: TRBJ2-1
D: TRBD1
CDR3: CASSLDRGQSDNEQFF
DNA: TGCGCCAGCAGCCTCGACAGGGGGCAGTCCGACAATGAGCAGTTCTTC

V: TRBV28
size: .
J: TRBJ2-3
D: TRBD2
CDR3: CASSLSSGRAPDTQYF
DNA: TGTGCCAGCAGTTTATCTAGCGGGAGGGCCCCAGATACGCAGTATTTT

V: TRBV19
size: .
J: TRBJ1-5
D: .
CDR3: CASSSFGGFRGNQPQHF
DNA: TGTGCCAGTAGTAGCTTTGGGGGGTTTCGGGGCAATCAGCCCCAGCATTTT

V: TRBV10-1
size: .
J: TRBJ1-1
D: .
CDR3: CASSRARGAEAFF
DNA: TGCGCCAGCAGTAGGGCCCGAGGCGCTGAAGCTTTCTTT

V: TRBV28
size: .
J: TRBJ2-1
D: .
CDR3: CASSRPVGKSSYNEQFF
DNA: TGTGCCAGCAGTCGGCCCGTGGGGAAGAGCTCCTACAATGAGCAGTTCTTC